Sequencing of this TCR beta chain was carried out in a study of T cell changes during pregnancy in multiple sclerosis. Libraries were prepared by immunoSEQ multiplex PCR; TCRdb keeps only in-frame clonotypes and omits some of them. The sample has about 50,000 clones; 94% are singletons. CDR1 is MDHEN, CDR2 SYDVKM, per germline. The CDR3 loop spans 15 amino acids. V trimming: 6 bases; J trimming: 8 bases; junction bases outside the gene matches: 11. This clonotype was obtained from a female donor with multiple sclerosis, enrolled in a pregnancy study. The chain employs TRBV28 and TRBJ1-3, with 9 bases that match TRBD1. This specimen consisted of CD4+ T cells from peripheral blood mononuclear cells, obtained in the third trimester of pregnancy. The CDR3: CASSTAGTGRDTIYF. As DNA, the CDR3 is TGTGCCAGCAGCACCGCCGGGACAGGGCGGGACACCATATATTTT. The full variable domain, completed using reference TRBV28 and TRBJ1-3, is DVKVTQSSRYLVKRTGEKVFLECVQDMDHENMFWYRQDPGLGLRLIYFSYDVKMKEKGDIPEGYSVSREKKERFSLILESASTNQTSMYLCASSTAGTGRDTIYFGEGSWLTVV.